This T cell receptor (beta chain) was found in a study of T cells in Graves' hyperthyroidism and ophthalmopathy. Findings of the study overall: Researchers found most expanded thyroid clonotypes above 0.001 in blood as well.

TCR beta CDR3 region amplification was performed from RNA transcripts. HTBI primers were the set used in a first-round RT-PCR of the TCR CDR3. TCRdb independently ran MiXCR on the multiplex PCR reads; one entry per CDR3 protein. Of around 350,000 distinct CDR3 sequences listed, 13% to 15% are singletons. V lost 3 bases, J lost 4 bases, and 13 bases lay in between. Germline values: CDR1 DFQATT, CDR2 SNEGSKA (reference sequence). CDR3 length: 13 residues. A remark on this clonotype: Its target is unknown.

Among ophthalmopathy patients, the Clinical Activity Score reached at least 3, the NOSPECS grade reached at least 4, and duration remained under 3 months. Each diagnosis drew on symptoms, thyroxine, TRAb, thyroid ultrasound and orbital computed tomography findings. J is TRBJ2-7 and V is TRBV20-1; either TRBD1 or TRBD2 may fit D (6 bases each). The source of this sequence is a woman aged 60 to 75 with Graves' ophthalmopathy. The source material was blood. CDR3 sequence reads: CSASGGDKYEQYF. Written as DNA, the CDR3 is TGCAGTGCTAGTGGCGGGGACAAGTACGAGCAGTACTTC.